This TCR beta chain was profiled in a study of OX40 agonist ivuxolimab in advanced cancers. This clone came up a few times. Other DNA sequences in this specimen translate into the identical CDR3. Profiling relied on immunoSEQ multiplex PCR, and the TCRdb table lists in-frame clones only, not all of them. This sample carries about 71,000 clones, 80% to 85% of them seen once, and the ten largest clones take 5%. V was pared by 4 bases and J by 0 bases, with 2 bases of the junction left unmatched. In germline, CDR1 is SGHTA, CDR2 FQGNSA. This CDR3 contains 15 residues. This TCR was sampled from an adult with an advanced solid tumor such as melanoma, head and neck, liver or kidney cancer. Sequenced here: CD4+ or CD8+ T cells sorted from blood, sampled in a trial of the OX40 agonist ivuxolimab. The chain carries TRBV7-2 and TRBJ2-1; 8 bases align to TRBD2. The CDR3 nucleotides read TGTGCCAGCAGCTCCGGGACTAGCTCCTACAATGAGCAGTTCTTC. Protein sequence: CASSSGTSSYNEQFF.